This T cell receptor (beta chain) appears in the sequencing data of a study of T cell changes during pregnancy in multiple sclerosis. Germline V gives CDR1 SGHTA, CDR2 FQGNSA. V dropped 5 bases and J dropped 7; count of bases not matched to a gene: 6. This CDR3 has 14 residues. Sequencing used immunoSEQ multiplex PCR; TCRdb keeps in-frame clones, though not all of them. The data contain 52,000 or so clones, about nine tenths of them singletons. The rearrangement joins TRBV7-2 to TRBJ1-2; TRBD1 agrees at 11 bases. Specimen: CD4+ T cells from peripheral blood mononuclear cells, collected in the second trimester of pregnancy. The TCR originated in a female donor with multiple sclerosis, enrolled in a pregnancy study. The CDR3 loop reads CASSTDRGRRGYTF. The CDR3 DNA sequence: TGTGCCAGCAGCACGGACAGGGGGCGGCGTGGCTACACCTTC.